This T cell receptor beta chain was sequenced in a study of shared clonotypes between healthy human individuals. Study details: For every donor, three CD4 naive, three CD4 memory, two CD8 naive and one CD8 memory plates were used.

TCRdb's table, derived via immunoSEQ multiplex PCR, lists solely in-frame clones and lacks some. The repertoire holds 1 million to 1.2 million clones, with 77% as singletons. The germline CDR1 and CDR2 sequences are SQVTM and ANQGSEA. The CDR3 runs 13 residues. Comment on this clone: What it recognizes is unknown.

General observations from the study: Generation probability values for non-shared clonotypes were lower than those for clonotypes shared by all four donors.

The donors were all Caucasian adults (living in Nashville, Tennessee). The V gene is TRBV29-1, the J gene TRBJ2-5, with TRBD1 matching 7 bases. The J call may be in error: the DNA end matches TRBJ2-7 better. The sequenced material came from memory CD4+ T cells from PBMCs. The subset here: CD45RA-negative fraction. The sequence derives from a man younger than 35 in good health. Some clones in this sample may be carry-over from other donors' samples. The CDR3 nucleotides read TGCAGCGCCATATCCGGGACAGCTTACGAGCAGTACTTC. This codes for CSAISGTAYEQYF.